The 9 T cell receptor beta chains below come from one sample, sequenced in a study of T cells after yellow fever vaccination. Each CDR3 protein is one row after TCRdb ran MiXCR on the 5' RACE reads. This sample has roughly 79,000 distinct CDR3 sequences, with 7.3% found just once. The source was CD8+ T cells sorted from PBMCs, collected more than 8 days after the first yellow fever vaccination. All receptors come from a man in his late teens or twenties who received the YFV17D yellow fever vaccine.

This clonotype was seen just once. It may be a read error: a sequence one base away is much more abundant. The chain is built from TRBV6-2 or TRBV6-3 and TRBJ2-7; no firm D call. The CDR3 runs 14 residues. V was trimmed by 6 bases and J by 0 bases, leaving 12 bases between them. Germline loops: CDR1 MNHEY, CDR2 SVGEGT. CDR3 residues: CASSLYPSSYEQYV. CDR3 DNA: TGTGCCAGCAGCCTTTATCCGAGCTCCTACGAGCAGTACGTC.

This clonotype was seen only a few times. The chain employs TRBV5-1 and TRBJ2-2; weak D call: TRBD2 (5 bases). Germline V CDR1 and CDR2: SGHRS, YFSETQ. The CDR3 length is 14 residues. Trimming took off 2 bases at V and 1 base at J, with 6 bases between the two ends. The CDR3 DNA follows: TGCGCCAGCAGCTTCGCGGGGAACACCGGGGAGCTGTTTTTT. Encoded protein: CASSFAGNTGELFF.

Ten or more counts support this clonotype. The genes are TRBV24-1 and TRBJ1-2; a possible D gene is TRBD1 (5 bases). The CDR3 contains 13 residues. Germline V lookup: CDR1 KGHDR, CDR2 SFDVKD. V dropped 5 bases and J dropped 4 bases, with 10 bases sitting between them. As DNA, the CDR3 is TGTGCCACCAGTGTAGACAGAGCCTATGGCTACACCTTC. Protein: CATSVDRAYGYTF.

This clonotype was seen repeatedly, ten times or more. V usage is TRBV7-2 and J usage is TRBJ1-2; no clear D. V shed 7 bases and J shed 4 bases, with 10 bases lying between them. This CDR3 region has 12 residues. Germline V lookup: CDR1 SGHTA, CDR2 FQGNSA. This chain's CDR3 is CASTPLLYGYTF. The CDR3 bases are TGTGCCAGCACCCCTTTGCTCTATGGCTACACCTTC.

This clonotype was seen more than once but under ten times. This CDR3 is CASSPLGVGGTDTQYF. In DNA form, the CDR3 reads TGCGCCAGCAGCCCCTTGGGTGTGGGGGGCACAGATACGCAGTATTTT. The V gene is TRBV4-1, the J gene TRBJ2-3; perhaps D is TRBD1 or TRBD2 (5 bases each). V was trimmed by 4 bases and J by 1 base, leaving 15 bases between them. The germline CDR1 and CDR2 sequences are MGHRA and YSYEKL. This CDR3 has 16 residues.

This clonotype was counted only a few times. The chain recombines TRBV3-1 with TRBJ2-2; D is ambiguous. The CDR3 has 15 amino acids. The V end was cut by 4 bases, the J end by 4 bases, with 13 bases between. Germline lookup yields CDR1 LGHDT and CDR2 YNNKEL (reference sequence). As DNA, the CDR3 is TGTGCCAGCAGCCCCTCGGGCCCAGTCACCGGGGAGCTGTTTTTT. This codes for CASSPSGPVTGELFF.

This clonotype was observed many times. CDR3: CASSYSTVDGNYGYTF. As DNA, the CDR3 is TGTGCCAGCAGTTACTCGACGGTTGACGGGAACTATGGCTACACCTTC. The rearrangement uses TRBV6-2 or TRBV6-3 and TRBJ1-2; D gene unclear. V lost 0 bases and J 2 bases, leaving 13 bases between the germline ends. Germline CDR1 reads MNHEY; CDR2 reads SVGEGT. The CDR3 is 16 residues long.

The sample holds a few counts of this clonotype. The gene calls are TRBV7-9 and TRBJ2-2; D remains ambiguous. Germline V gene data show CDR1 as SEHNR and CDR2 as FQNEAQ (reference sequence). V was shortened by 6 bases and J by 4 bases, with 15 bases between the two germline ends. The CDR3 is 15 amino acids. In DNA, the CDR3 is TGTGCCAGCAGTCCCCGGGTTAGGAGCACCGGGGAGCTGTTTTTT. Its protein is CASSPRVRSTGELFF. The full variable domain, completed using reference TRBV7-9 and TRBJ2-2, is DTGVSQNPRHKITKRGQNVTFRCDPISEHNRLYWYRQTLGQGPEFLTYFQNEAQLEKSRLLSDRFSAERPKGSFSTLEIQRTEQGDSAMYLCASSPRVRSTGELFFGEGSRLTVL.

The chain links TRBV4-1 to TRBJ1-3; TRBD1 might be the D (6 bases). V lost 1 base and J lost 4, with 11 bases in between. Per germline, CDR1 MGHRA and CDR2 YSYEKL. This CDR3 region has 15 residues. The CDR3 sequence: CASSQAQGYGNTIYF. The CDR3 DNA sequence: TGCGCCAGCAGCCAAGCACAGGGATACGGAAACACCATATATTTT.